The subject of this entry is one T cell receptor beta chain. The antigen is unknown. Genomic DNA (from each subset) was split evenly across several immunoSEQ plates. Authors' analysis steps: In the immunoSEQ data, sequences were junction-only and lacked quality scores, so filtering differed. Assay used: immunoSEQ multiplex PCR; TCRdb lists only in-frame clones, some missing. V and J calls and clone size are as listed in that table; D and trimming were resolved from the DNA. This table holds hundreds of thousands of clones, approximately 95% found once. The source of the sample is a study of shared clonotypes between healthy human individuals. The study, taken as a whole, reports: As a rule, naive subsets had a larger estimated richness than memory subsets. Depth of sequencing was expected to influence donor clonotype sharing.

The CDR3 length is 16 residues. The germline V gene has CDR1 SGHDT and CDR2 YYEEEE. The trim removed 2 bases at V and 4 bases at J, leaving 7 bases unmatched. Input material: naive CD4+ T cells sorted from blood. The subset here: CD45RA+ positively selected. This clonotype was obtained from a young woman in good health. J is TRBJ2-1 and V is TRBV5-6, with 9 positions matching TRBD1. The CDR3 DNA follows: TGTGCCAGCAGCTTCTCGGGACAGGGAGCATACAATGAGCAGTTCTTC. This encodes CASSFSGQGAYNEQFF.